This TCR beta chain was sequenced in a study of T cell responses to AZD1222 COVID-19 vaccine. Germline loops: CDR1 SGDLS, CDR2 YYNGEE. The CDR3 is 16 amino acids. The V segment lost 0 bases and the J segment 0 bases; nucleotides outside the gene matches: 1. TCRdb's copy holds only in-frame clones and misses some; the assay was immunoSEQ multiplex PCR. The table lists roughly 160,000 clones, roughly 85% of them singletons. The TCR was taken from an adult who received the AZD1222 COVID-19 vaccine. Here the sequenced sample was peripheral blood, taken 28 days after the second AZD1222 dose. V is TRBV9 and J is TRBJ1-1; 11 bases map to TRBD1. The CDR3 here is CASSVGTGGLNTEAFF. CDR3 DNA sequence: TGTGCCAGCAGCGTAGGGACAGGGGGCTTGAACACTGAAGCTTTCTTT.